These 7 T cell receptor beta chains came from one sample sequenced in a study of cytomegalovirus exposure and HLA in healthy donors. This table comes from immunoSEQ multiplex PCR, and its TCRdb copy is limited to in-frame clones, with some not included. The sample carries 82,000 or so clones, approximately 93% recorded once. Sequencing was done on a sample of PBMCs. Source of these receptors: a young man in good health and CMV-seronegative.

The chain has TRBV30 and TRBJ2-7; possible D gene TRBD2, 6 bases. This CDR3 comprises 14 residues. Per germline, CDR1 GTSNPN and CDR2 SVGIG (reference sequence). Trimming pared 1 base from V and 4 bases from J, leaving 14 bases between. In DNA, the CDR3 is TGTGCCTGGAGTGAATGGGAGGCCAGGTACGAGCAGTACTTC. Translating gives CAWSEWEARYEQYF.

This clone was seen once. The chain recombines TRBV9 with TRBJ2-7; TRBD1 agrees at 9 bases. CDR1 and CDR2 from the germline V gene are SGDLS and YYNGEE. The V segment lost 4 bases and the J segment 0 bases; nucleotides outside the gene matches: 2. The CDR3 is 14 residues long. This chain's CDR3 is CASSQGQGSYEQYF. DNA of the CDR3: TGTGCCAGCAGCCAGGGACAGGGCTCCTACGAGCAGTACTTC.

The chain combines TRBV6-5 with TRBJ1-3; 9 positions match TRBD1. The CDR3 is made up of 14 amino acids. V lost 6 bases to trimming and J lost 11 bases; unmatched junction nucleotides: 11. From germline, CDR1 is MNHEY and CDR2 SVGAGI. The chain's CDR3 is CASSRDRDRKAIYF. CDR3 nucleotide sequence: TGTGCCAGCAGCCGGGACAGGGATAGAAAAGCCATATATTTT.

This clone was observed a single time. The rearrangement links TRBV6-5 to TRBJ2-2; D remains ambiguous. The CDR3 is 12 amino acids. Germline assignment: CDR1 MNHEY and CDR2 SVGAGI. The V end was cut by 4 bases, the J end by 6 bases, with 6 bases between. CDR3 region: CASSSLAGELFF. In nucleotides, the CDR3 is TGTGCCAGCAGTTCCTTAGCCGGGGAGCTGTTTTTT.

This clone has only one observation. CDR3: CASARSSGAEQYF. CDR3 DNA: TGTGCCAGCGCACGGTCATCAGGGGCCGAGCAGTACTTC. The chain links TRBV25-1 to TRBJ2-7; possible D gene TRBD1, 6 bases. The V gene's germline CDR1 is MGHDK and CDR2 SYGVNS. The CDR3 totals 13 residues. V lost 8 bases, J lost 6 bases, and 17 bases lay in between.

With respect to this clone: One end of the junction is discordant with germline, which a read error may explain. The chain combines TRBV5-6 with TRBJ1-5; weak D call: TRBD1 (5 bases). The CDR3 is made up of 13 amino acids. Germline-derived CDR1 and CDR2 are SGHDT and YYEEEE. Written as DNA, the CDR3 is TGTGCCAGCAGTTTGGGGCCGGGTCAGCCCCAGCATTTT. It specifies CASSLGPGQPQHF.

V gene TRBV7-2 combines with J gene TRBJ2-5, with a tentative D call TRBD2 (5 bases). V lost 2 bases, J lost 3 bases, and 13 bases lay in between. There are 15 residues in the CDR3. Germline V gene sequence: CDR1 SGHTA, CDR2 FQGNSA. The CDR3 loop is CASSLRPGTKETQYF. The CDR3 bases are TGTGCCAGCAGCTTACGGCCGGGAACGAAAGAGACCCAGTACTTC.